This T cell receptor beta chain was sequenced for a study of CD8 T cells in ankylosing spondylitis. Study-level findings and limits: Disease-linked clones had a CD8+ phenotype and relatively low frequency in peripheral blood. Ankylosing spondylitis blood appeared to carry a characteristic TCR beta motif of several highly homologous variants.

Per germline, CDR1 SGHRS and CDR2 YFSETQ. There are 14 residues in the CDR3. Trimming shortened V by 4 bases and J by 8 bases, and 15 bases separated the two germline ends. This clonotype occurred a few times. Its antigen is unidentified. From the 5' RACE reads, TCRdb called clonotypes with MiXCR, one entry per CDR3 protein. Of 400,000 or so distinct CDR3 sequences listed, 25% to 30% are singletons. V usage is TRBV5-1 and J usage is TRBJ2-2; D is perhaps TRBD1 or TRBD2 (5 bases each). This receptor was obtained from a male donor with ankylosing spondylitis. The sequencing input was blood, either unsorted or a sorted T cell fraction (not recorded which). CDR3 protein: CASSTGQGKGELFF. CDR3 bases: TGCGCCAGCAGCACGGGGCAGGGAAAAGGGGAGCTGTTTTTT. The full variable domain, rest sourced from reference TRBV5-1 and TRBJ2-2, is KAGVTQTPRYLIKTRGQQVTLSCSPISGHRSVSWYQQTPGQGLQFLFEYFSETQRNKGNFPGRFSGRQFSNSRSEMNVSTLELGDSALYLCASSTGQGKGELFFGEGSRLTVL.